The clone carrying this T cell receptor beta chain was seen many times. The antigen is not known. This specimen belongs to a study of T cells in Graves' hyperthyroidism and ophthalmopathy. Germline CDR1 is SGHVS and CDR2 is FQNEAQ. The CDR3 contains 16 residues. Trimming at V came to 5 bases and at J to 5 bases, leaving 13 bases not matched to a gene. The study left out patients who had uncontrolled infection, other autoimmune disease, pregnancy or lactation. On the basis of clinical symptoms, serum thyroxine and TRAb, thyroid ultrasound and orbital computed tomography, diagnoses were made. Whole-study results and caveats: Blood also carried most thyroid clonotypes expanded above 0.001.

Amplification targeted TCR beta CDR3 regions from RNA transcripts. The TCR CDR3 was amplified in a first-round RT-PCR using the HTBI primer set. TCRdb fed the multiplex PCR reads into MiXCR, producing one record per CDR3 protein. The sample consists of around 420,000 distinct CDR3 sequences, less than 20% of them appearing once. The source material was blood. The TCR comes from a woman between 18 and 29 years old with Graves' hyperthyroidism. The V gene is TRBV7-8, the J gene TRBJ2-5; 8 bases agree with TRBD2. CDR3 protein: CASSLLLAALGETQYF. The CDR3 nucleotides are TGTGCCAGCAGCCTCCTACTAGCGGCGTTAGGGGAGACCCAGTACTTC.